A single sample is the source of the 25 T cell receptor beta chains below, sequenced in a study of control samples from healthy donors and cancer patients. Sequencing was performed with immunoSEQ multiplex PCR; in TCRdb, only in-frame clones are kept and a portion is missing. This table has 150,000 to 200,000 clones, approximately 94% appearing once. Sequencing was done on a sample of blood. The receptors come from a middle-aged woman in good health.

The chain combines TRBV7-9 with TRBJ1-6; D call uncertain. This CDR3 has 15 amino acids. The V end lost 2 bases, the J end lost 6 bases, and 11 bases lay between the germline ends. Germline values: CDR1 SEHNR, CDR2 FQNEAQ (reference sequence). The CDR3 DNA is TGTGCCAGCAGCTTACCTGCTAGCATTAATTCACCCCTCCACTTT. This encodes CASSLPASINSPLHF.

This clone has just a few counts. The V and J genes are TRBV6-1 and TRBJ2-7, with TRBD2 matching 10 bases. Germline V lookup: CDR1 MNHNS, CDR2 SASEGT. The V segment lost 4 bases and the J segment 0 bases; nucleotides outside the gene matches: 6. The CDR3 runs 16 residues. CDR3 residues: CASSGLAGMYSYEQYF. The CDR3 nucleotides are TGTGCCAGCAGTGGACTAGCGGGCATGTACTCCTACGAGCAGTACTTC.

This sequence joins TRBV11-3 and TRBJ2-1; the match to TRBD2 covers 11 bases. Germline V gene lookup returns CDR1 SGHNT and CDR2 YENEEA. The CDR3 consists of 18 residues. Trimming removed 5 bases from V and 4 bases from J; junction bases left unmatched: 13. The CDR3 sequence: CASSPIAGGPLGYNEQFF. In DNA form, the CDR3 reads TGTGCCAGCAGCCCAATAGCGGGAGGGCCGTTAGGGTACAATGAGCAGTTCTTC. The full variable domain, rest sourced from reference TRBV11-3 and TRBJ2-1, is EAGVVQSPRYKIIEKKQPVAFWCNPISGHNTLYWYLQNLGQGPELLIRYENEEAVDDSQLPKDRFSAERLKGVDSTLKIQPAELGDSAVYLCASSPIAGGPLGYNEQFFGPGTRLTVL.

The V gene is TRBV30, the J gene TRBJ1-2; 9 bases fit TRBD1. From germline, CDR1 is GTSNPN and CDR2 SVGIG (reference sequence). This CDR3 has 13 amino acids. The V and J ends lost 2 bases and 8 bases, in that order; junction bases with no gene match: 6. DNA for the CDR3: TGTGCCTGGAGTCCGGGACAGGGATTGGGCTACACCTTC. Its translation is CAWSPGQGLGYTF.

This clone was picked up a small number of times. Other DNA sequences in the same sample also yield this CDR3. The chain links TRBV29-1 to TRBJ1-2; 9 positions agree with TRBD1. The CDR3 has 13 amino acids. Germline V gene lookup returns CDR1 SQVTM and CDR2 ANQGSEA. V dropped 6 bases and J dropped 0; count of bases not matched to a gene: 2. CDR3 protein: CSVGTGTNYGYTF. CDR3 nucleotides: TGCAGCGTGGGGACAGGGACTAACTATGGCTACACCTTC.

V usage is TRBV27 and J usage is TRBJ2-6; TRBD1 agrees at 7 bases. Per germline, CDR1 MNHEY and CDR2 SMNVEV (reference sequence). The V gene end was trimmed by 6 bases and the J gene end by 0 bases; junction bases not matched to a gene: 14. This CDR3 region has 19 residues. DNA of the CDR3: TGTGCCAGCAGCCCCAGGGGGAAACGCCCTTTCTCTGGGGCCAACGTCCTGACTTTC. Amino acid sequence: CASSPRGKRPFSGANVLTF.

In DNA form, the CDR3 reads TGCGCCAGCAGCCAAGGATTGGGAGGGAGGGCCGGTCTTTCCTACGAGCAGTACTTC. Translation: CASSQGLGGRAGLSYEQYF. The rearrangement uses TRBV4-3 and TRBJ2-7; 7 bases are a match to TRBD2. The CDR3 runs to 19 residues. Trimming at V came to 1 base and at J to 1 base, leaving 16 bases not matched to a gene. In germline, CDR1 is LGHNA, CDR2 YSLEER.

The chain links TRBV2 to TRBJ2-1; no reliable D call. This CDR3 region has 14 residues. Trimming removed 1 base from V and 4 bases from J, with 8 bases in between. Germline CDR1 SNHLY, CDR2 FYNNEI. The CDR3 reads CASSEDSRYNEQFF. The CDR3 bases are TGTGCCAGCAGTGAAGACAGCAGGTACAATGAGCAGTTCTTC.

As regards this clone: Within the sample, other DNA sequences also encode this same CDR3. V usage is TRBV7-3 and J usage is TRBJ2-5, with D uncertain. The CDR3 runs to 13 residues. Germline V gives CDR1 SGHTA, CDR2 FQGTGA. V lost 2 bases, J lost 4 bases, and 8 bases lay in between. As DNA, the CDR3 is TGTGCCAGCAGCTTAGGCGTTAGAGAGACCCAGTACTTC. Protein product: CASSLGVRETQYF.

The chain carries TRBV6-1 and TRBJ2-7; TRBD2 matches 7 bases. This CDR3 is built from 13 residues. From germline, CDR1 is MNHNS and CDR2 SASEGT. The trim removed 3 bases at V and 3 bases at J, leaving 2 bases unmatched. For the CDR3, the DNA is TGTGCCAGCAGTGAGGGAGGGATCTACGAGCAGTACTTC. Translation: CASSEGGIYEQYF.

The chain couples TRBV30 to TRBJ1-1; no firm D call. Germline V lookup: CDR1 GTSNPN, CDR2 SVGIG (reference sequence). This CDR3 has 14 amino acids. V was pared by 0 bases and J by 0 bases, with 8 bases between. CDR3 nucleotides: TGTGCCTGGAGTGTCCGAACTTTGAACACTGAAGCTTTCTTT. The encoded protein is CAWSVRTLNTEAFF.

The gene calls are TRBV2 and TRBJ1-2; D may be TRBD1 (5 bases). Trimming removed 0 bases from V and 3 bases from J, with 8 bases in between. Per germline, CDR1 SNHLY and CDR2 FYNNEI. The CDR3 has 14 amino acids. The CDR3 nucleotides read TGTGCCAGCAGTGAAGCCCTGGGGGACTATGGCTACACCTTC. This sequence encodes CASSEALGDYGYTF.

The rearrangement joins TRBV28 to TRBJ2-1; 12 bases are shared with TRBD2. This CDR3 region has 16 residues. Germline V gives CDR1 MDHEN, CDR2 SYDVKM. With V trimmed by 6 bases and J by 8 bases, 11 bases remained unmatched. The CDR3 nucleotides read TGTGCCAGCAGGAGTCCCGGCCTAGCGGGAGGGCATGAGCAGTTCTTC. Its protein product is CASRSPGLAGGHEQFF. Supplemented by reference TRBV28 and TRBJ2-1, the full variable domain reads DVKVTQSSRYLVKRTGEKVFLECVQDMDHENMFWYRQDPGLGLRLIYFSYDVKMKEKGDIPEGYSVSREKKERFSLILESASTNQTSMYLCASRSPGLAGGHEQFFGPGTRLTVL.

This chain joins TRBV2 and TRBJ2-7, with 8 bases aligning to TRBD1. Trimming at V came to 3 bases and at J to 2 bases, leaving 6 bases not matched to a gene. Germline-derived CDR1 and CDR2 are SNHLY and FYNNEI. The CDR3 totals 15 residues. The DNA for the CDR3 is TGTGCCAGCAGTGAGAACAGGGGGAGGACCTACGAGCAGTACTTC. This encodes CASSENRGRTYEQYF. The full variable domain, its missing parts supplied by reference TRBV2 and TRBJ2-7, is EPEVTQTPSHQVTQMGQEVILRCVPISNHLYFYWYRQILGQKVEFLVSFYNNEISEKSEIFDDQFSVERPDGSNFTLKIRSTKLEDSAMYFCASSENRGRTYEQYFGPGTRLTVT.

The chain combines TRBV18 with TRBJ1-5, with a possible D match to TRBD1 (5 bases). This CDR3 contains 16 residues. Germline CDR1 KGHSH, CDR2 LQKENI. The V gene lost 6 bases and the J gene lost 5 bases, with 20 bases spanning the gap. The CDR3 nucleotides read TGTGCCAGCTCCAAAGCGAGGGGAGATGGCGATCAGCCCCAGCATTTT. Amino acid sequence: CASSKARGDGDQPQHF. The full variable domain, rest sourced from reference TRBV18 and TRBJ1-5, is NAGVMQNPRHLVRRRGQEARLRCSPMKGHSHVYWYRQLPEEGLKFMVYLQKENIIDESGMPKERFSAEFPKEGPSILRIQQVVRGDSAAYFCASSKARGDGDQPQHFGDGTRLSIL.

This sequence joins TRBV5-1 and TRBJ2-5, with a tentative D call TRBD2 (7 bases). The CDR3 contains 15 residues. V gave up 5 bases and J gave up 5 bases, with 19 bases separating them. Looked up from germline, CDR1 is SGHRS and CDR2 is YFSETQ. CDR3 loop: CASRLVDGGPETQYF. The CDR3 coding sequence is TGCGCCAGCAGACTGGTGGACGGGGGGCCCGAGACCCAGTACTTC.

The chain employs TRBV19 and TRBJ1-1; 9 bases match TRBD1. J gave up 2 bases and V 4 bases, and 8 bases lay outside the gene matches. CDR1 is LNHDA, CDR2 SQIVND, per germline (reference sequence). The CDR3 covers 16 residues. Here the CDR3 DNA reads TGTGCCAGTAGTAAGTCTCCGGGACAGGGAAACACTGAAGCTTTCTTT. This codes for CASSKSPGQGNTEAFF.

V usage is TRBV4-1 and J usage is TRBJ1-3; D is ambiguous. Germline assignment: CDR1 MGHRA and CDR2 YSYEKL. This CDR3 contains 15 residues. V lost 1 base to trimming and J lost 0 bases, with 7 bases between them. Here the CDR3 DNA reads TGCGCCAGCAGCCAAGTCAGGAACTCTGGAAACACCATATATTTT. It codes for CASSQVRNSGNTIYF.

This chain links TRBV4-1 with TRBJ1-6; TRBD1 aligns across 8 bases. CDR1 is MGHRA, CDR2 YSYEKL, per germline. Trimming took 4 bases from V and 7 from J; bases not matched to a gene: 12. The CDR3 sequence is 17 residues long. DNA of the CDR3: TGCGCCAGCAGCCGGAGGGGGGACAGGCTACTCAATTCACCCCTCCACTTT. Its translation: CASSRRGDRLLNSPLHF.

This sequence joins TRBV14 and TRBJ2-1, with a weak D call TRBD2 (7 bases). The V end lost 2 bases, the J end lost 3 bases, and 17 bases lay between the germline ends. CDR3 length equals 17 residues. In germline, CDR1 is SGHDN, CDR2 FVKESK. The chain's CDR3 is CASSQMGGASSYNEQFF. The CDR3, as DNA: TGTGCCAGCAGCCAAATGGGGGGGGCGAGTAGCTACAATGAGCAGTTCTTC.

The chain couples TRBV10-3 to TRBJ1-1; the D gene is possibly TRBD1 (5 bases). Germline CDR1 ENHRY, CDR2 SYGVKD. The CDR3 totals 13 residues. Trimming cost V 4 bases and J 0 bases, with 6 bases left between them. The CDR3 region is CAISGTLNTEAFF. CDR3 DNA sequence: TGTGCCATCAGTGGGACACTGAACACTGAAGCTTTCTTT.

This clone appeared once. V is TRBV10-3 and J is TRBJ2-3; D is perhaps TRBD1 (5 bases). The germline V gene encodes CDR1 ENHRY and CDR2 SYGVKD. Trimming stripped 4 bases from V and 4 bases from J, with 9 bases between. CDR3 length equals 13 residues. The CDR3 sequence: CAISGQPSDTQYF. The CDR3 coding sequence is TGTGCCATCAGTGGACAGCCGTCAGATACGCAGTATTTT.

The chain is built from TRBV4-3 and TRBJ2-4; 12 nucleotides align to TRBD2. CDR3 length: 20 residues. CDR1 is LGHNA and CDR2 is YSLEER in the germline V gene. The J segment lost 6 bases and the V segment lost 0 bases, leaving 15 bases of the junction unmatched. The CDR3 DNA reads TGCGCCAGCAGCCAAGACCCCTTGGCTAGCGGGAGGGCCTTTGGAAACATTCAGTACTTC. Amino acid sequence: CASSQDPLASGRAFGNIQYF.

Here the CDR3 reads CASNPGQAGNVAFF. Written as DNA, the CDR3 is TGTGCTAGCAATCCCGGACAGGCCGGCAATGTAGCTTTCTTT. The chain links TRBV12-5 to TRBJ1-1; 7 bases match TRBD1. The germline V gene encodes CDR1 LGHNT and CDR2 FRNRAP. This CDR3 region has 14 residues. Trimming cost V 9 bases and J 10 bases; bases outside gene matches: 17.

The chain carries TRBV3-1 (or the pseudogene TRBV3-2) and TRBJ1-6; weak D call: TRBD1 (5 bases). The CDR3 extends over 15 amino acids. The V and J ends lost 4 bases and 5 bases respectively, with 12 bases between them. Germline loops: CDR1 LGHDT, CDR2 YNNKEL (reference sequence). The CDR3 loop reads CASSRVGGDNSPLHF. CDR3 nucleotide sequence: TGTGCCAGCAGCCGTGTGGGGGGTGATAATTCACCCCTCCACTTT.